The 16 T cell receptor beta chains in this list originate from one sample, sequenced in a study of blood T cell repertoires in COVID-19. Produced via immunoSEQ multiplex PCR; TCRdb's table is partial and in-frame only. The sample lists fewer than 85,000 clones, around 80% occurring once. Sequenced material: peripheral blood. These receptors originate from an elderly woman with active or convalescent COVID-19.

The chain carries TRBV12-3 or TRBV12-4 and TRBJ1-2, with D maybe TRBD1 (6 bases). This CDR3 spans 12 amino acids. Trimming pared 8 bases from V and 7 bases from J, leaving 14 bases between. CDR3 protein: CASRFSRGGYTF. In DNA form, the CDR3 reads TGTGCCAGCCGATTCTCCAGGGGTGGCTACACCTTC.

In nucleotides, the CDR3 is TGTGCCAGCACCCTCTCGACTAAGAGTGGCTACACCTTC. This encodes CASTLSTKSGYTF. The rearrangement uses TRBV6-5 and TRBJ1-2; D remains unclear. The germline CDR1 and CDR2 sequences are MNHEY and SVGAGI. This CDR3 comprises 13 residues. With 7 bases removed from V and 7 bases from J, the gap between germline ends came to 16 bases.

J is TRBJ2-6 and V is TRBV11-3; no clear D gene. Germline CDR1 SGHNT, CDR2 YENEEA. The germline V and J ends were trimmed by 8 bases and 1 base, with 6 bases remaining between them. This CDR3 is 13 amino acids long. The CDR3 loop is CASDRSGANVLTF. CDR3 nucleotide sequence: TGTGCCAGCGATCGGTCTGGGGCCAACGTCCTGACTTTC. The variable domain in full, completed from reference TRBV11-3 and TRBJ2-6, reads EAGVVQSPRYKIIEKKQPVAFWCNPISGHNTLYWYLQNLGQGPELLIRYENEEAVDDSQLPKDRFSAERLKGVDSTLKIQPAELGDSAVYLCASDRSGANVLTFGAGSRLTVL.

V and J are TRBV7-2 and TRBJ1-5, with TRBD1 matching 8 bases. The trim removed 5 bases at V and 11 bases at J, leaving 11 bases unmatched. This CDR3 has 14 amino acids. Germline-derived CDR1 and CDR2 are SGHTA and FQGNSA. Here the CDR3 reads CASSLEPGTGAQHF. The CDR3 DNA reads TGTGCCAGCAGCCTAGAGCCGGGGACAGGAGCCCAGCATTTT.

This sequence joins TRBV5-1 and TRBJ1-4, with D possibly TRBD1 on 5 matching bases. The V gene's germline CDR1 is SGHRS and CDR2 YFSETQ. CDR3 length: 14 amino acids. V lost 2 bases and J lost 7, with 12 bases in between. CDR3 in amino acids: CASSFFRVGEKLFF. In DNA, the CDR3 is TGCGCCAGCAGCTTCTTCAGGGTCGGTGAAAAACTGTTTTTT.

CDR3 DNA: TGTGCCACCAGTGACCCCGGGACAATGAGCACAGATACGCAGTATTTT. It encodes CATSDPGTMSTDTQYF. J is TRBJ2-3 and V is TRBV24-1; D may be TRBD1 (6 bases). From germline, CDR1 is KGHDR and CDR2 SFDVKD. The CDR3 is made up of 16 amino acids. Trimming took off 4 bases at V and 0 bases at J, with 13 bases between the two ends.

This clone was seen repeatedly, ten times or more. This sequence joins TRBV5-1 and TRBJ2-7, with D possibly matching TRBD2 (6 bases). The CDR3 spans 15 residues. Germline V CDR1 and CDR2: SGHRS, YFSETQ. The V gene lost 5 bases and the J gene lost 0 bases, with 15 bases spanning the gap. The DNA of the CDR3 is TGCGCCAGCAGTCGAGGCGGGACGGACTCCTACGAGCAGTACTTC. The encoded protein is CASSRGGTDSYEQYF.

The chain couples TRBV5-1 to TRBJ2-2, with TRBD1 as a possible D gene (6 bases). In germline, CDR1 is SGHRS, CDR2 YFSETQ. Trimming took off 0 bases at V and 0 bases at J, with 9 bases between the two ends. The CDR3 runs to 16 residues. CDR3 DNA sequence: TGCGCCAGCAGCTTGGCCGCAGGGGCGAACACCGGGGAGCTGTTTTTT. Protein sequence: CASSLAAGANTGELFF.

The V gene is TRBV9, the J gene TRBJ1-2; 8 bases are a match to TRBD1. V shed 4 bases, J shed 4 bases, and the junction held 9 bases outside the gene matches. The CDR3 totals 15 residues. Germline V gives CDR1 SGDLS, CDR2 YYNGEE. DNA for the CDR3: TGTGCCAGCAGCCGGCTAGACAGGGGCGGCTATGGCTACACCTTC. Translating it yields CASSRLDRGGYGYTF.

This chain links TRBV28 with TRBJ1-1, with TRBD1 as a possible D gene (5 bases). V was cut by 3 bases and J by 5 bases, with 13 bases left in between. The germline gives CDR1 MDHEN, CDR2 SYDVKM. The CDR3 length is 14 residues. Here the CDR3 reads CASSFRGRNTEAFF. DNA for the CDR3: TGTGCCAGCAGTTTTCGGGGGAGAAATACTGAAGCTTTCTTT.

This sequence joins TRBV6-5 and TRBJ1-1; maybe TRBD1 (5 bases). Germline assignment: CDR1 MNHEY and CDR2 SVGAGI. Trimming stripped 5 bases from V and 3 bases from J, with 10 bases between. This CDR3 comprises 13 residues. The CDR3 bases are TGTGCCAGCAGTCCCGCGGGGGACACTGAAGCTTTCTTT. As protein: CASSPAGDTEAFF.

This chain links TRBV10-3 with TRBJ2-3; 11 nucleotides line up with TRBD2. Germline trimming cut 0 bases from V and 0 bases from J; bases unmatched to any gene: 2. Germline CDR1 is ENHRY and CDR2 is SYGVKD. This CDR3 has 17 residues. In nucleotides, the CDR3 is TGTGCCATCAGTGAGTCCACTAGCGGGGGAAGCACAGATACGCAGTATTTT. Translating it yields CAISESTSGGSTDTQYF.

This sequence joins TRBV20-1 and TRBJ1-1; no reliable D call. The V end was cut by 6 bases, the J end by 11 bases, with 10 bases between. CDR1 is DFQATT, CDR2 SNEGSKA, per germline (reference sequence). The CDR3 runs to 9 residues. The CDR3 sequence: CSASAQAFF. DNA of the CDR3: TGCAGTGCGTCAGCACAGGCTTTCTTT.

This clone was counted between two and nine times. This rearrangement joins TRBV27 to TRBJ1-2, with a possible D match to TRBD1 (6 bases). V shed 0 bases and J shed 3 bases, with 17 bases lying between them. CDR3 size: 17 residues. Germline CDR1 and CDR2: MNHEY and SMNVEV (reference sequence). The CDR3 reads CASSLSSLWGRDYGYTF. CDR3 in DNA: TGTGCCAGCAGTTTATCTTCCCTTTGGGGGCGAGACTATGGCTACACCTTC.

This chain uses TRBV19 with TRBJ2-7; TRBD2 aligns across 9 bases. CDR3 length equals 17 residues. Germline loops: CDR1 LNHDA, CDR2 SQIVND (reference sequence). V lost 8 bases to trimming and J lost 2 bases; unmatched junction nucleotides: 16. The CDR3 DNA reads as TGTGCCAGTGCCTCGGGGAGCGGGGGGTTTTACCCCTACGAGCAGTACTTC. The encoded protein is CASASGSGGFYPYEQYF.

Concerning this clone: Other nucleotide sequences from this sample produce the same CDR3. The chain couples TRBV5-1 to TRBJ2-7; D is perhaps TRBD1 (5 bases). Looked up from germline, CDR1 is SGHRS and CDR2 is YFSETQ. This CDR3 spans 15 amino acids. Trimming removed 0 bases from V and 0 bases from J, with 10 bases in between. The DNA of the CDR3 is TGCGCCAGCAGCTTGGCCGCAGGGTCCTCCTACGAGCAGTACTTC. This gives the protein CASSLAAGSSYEQYF.